This TCR beta chain was obtained from a study of blood T cell repertoires in COVID-19. Looked up from germline, CDR1 is MDHEN and CDR2 is SYDVKM. Trimming cost V 5 bases and J 6 bases; bases outside gene matches: 5. The CDR3 contains 16 residues. Clones were read by immunoSEQ multiplex PCR, and TCRdb kept only the in-frame ones, dropping some. The top ten hold 6.5% to 8.5% of the sample, which has tens of thousands of clones, 87% seen once. Sequences were obtained from peripheral blood. The clonotype comes from a man in his fifties with active COVID-19. The V and J genes are TRBV28 and TRBJ2-2, with TRBD2 identical over 14 bases. CDR3 region: CASSGSGLAGAGELFF. The CDR3 DNA follows: TGTGCCAGCAGTGGATCGGGACTAGCGGGAGCCGGGGAGCTGTTTTTT.